A selection of T cell receptor beta chains follows, all from one sample in a study of blood T cell repertoires in COVID-19. Sequenced by immunoSEQ multiplex PCR; TCRdb stores in-frame clones only, minus some. The sample has around 290,000 clones, 87% seen once. Sequenced: peripheral blood. These receptors all stem from a woman aged 45-65 years who had recovered from COVID-19. The CDR3 runs from the conserved cysteine through the conserved F or W. The D gene is left open where the match is weak. Expanded clones are given a class, and other clones once, few, many or no size at all.

clone_size	d_call	v_call	j_call	cdr3_nt	cdr3_aa
.	TRBD1	TRBV18	TRBJ1-1	TGTGCCAGCTCACTAGGGACAGGGGACACTGAAGCTTTCTTT	CASSLGTGDTEAFF
.	.	TRBV12-5	TRBJ1-1	TGTGCTAGTGGCTCGCCCAGACACATGAACACTGAAGCTTTCTTT	CASGSPRHMNTEAFF
.	.	TRBV29-1	TRBJ2-5	TGCAGCGTTACATCGTTCGAGACCCAGTACTTC	CSVTSFETQYF
.	TRBD2	TRBV7-9	TRBJ2-5	TGTGCCAGCAGCTTAGATGGGGGAGGGGAGACCCAGTACTTC	CASSLDGGGETQYF
few	TRBD1	TRBV29-1	TRBJ1-5	TGCAGCGCCAGGACAGGGATGGGTCAGCCCCAGCATTTT	CSARTGMGQPQHF
.	TRBD1	TRBV3-1/TRBV3-2	TRBJ1-5	TGTGCCAGCAGCCAGACGACAGGGGTTCTTCAGCCCCAGCATTTT	CASSQTTGVLQPQHF
.	TRBD1	TRBV28	TRBJ2-6	TGTGCCAGCAGGAAACAGGGGCCCCCCTCTGGGGCCAACGTCCTGACTTTC	CASRKQGPPSGANVLTF
.	TRBD1	TRBV28	TRBJ2-6	TGTGCCAGCAGGGAACAGGGGAAAAAGTCTGGGGCCAACGTCCTGACTTTC	CASREQGKKSGANVLTF
.	.	TRBV6-2/TRBV6-3	TRBJ2-3	TGTGCCAGCAGTGTCATCGGCGGAGGCACAGATACGCAGTATTTT	CASSVIGGGTDTQYF
.	TRBD2	TRBV2	TRBJ2-3	TGTGCCAGCAGTGAAGCGCGACTAGCGGGCCCCACAGATACGCAGTATTTT	CASSEARLAGPTDTQYF
.	TRBD2	TRBV29-1	TRBJ2-5	TGCAGCGTTGAAGACCCTAGCGGGGTAGCCCAGTACTTC	CSVEDPSGVAQYF
few	TRBD2	TRBV7-7	TRBJ2-1	TGTGCTAGCAGCCCCGGGCTAGCGGACTACAATGAGCAGTTCTTC	CASSPGLADYNEQFF
few	.	TRBV4-1	TRBJ1-1	TGCGCCAGCAGCCAAGATCCGGGGAACACTGAAGCTTTCTTT	CASSQDPGNTEAFF
.	TRBD1	TRBV4-3	TRBJ2-5	TGCGCCAGCAGCCAATCCCTGAGGGGGACAGGGGTCCAAGAGACCCAGTACTTC	CASSQSLRGTGVQETQYF
.	TRBD2	TRBV19	TRBJ2-1	TGTGCCAGTCTAGCGGGAGTTCGGGGAGAGCAGTTCTTC	CASLAGVRGEQFF
.	TRBD2	TRBV14	TRBJ2-5	TGTGCCAGCAGCCCGAGCGGGAGAAGAGAGACCCAGTACTTC	CASSPSGRRETQYF
.	TRBD1	TRBV28	TRBJ1-5	TGTGCCAGCAGGCCAGGGACAGGGGGCCGTCAGCCCCAGCATTTT	CASRPGTGGRQPQHF
.	TRBD1	TRBV9	TRBJ1-2	TGTGCCAGCAGCGTGGGTCCCGGGACAGGGCTGAGGTACACCTTC	CASSVGPGTGLRYTF
once	.	TRBV27	TRBJ2-4	TGTGCCAGCAGTCCGGACAGAAGGACGGCCAAAAACATTCAGTACTTC	CASSPDRRTAKNIQYF
.	TRBD1	TRBV9	TRBJ1-2	TGTGCCAGCAGCGTCGACAGGGGGAATGGCTACACCTTC	CASSVDRGNGYTF
few	TRBD2	TRBV7-2	TRBJ2-3	TGTGCCAGCAGCACCCGCGCTGCGGGGGGCGGAGATACGCAGTATTTT	CASSTRAAGGGDTQYF
.	TRBD2	TRBV6-5	TRBJ2-7	TGTGCCAGCATTAAGAGCGGGAGCTACGAGCAGTACTTC	CASIKSGSYEQYF
.	.	TRBV4-3	TRBJ1-1	TGCGCCAGCAGCCAAGATGGGAGACAAATGAACACTGAAGCTTTCTTT	CASSQDGRQMNTEAFF
.	TRBD1	TRBV14	TRBJ1-4	TGTGCCAGCAGCCCCAACAGGGGGCGGGAAAAACTGTTTTTT	CASSPNRGREKLFF
.	TRBD2	TRBV4-2	TRBJ2-3	TGTGCCAGCAGCCAGGAGCGGGCGGGAGTAGATACGCAGTATTTT	CASSQERAGVDTQYF
.	TRBD1	TRBV7-8	TRBJ1-4	TGTGCCAGCAGCTTGGCCCCGACAGGGGGGAATGAAAAACTGTTTTTT	CASSLAPTGGNEKLFF
.	.	TRBV21-1	TRBJ2-1	TGTGCCAGCAGCGACCGGGATCTCCCGACGGATGAGCAGTTCTTC	CASSDRDLPTDEQFF
.	.	TRBV28	TRBJ1-5	TGTGCCAGCAGTTCCCCCCCGGGGGGGTACAATCAGCCCCAGCATTTT	CASSSPPGGYNQPQHF
.	TRBD2	TRBV5-4	TRBJ2-1	TGTGCCAGCAGCCGAGCGGGAGTAAGTGGCAATGAGCAGTTCTTC	CASSRAGVSGNEQFF
.	TRBD2	TRBV27	TRBJ2-1	TGTGCCAGCAGGACCCGGGACTACACCTACAATGAGCAGTTCTTC	CASRTRDYTYNEQFF
.	.	TRBV15	TRBJ2-1	TGTGCCACCAGCTCCTTACTGAGAGGGAATGAGCAGTTCTTC	CATSSLLRGNEQFF
.	TRBD2	TRBV5-1	TRBJ2-1	TGCGCCAGCAGCTCTAGCGGAAATGAGCAGTTCTTC	CASSSSGNEQFF
once	TRBD2	TRBV5-1	TRBJ2-2	TGCGCCAGCAGCTTGGTTCGGGAGGGCACCGGGGAGCTGTTTTTT	CASSLVREGTGELFF
.	TRBD2	TRBV3-1/TRBV3-2	TRBJ2-2	TGTGCCAGCAGCCCATTAGCGGGAGGATACACCGGGGAGCTGTTTTTT	CASSPLAGGYTGELFF
.	.	TRBV11-2	TRBJ1-5	TGTGCCAGCAGCTTGACCAGGGATCAGCCCCAGCATTTT	CASSLTRDQPQHF
.	.	TRBV28	TRBJ1-2	TGTGCCAGCAGTTTAAACCCTGCAGGTCGGAACTATGGCTACACCTTC	CASSLNPAGRNYGYTF